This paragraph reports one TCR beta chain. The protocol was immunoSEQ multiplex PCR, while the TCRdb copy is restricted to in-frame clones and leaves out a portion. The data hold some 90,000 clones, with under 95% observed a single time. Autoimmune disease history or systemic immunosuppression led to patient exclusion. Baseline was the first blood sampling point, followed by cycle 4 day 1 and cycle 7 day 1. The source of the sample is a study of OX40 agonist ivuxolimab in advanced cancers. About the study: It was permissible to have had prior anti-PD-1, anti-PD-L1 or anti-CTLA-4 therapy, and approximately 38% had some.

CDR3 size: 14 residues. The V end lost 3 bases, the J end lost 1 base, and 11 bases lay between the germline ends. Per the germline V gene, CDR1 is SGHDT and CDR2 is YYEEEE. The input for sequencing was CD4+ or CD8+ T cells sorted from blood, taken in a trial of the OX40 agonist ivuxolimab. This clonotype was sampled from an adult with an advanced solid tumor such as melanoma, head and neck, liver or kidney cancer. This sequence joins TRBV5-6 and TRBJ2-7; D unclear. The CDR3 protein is CASSSYLNSYEQYF. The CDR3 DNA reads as TGTGCCAGCAGCTCATACCTGAATTCCTACGAGCAGTACTTC.